The clone carrying this T cell receptor (beta chain) has only a few counts. As yet, its antigen is unknown. TCRdb's table, derived via immunoSEQ multiplex PCR, lists solely in-frame clones and lacks some. Here the sample spans about 30,000 clones, approximately 81% being singletons. This entry is derived from a study of OX40 agonist ivuxolimab in advanced cancers. Looking at the study overall: The study treated patients with ivuxolimab, an agonistic anti-OX40 (CD134) antibody. Hepatocellular carcinoma, melanoma, renal cell or head and neck cancer was diagnosed in the dose-escalation patients.

Points from the study as a whole: Among the lowest peripheral clonal expansion occurred in 0.1-3.0 mg/kg partial responders. Normalized expansion of T-cell clones was also low for some nonresponders.

Trimming took off 2 bases at V and 2 bases at J, with 7 bases between the two ends. CDR1 GTSNPN and CDR2 SVGIG come from the germline V gene (reference sequence). The CDR3 is 13 residues long. V is TRBV30 and J is TRBJ1-5; the D is unclear. This receptor was identified in an adult with an advanced solid tumor such as melanoma, head and neck, liver or kidney cancer. This specimen consisted of CD4+ or CD8+ T cells sorted from blood, obtained in a trial of the OX40 agonist ivuxolimab. The DNA of the CDR3 is TGTGCCTGGAGTAGGGTACGCAATCAGCCCCAGCATTTT. It specifies CAWSRVRNQPQHF.